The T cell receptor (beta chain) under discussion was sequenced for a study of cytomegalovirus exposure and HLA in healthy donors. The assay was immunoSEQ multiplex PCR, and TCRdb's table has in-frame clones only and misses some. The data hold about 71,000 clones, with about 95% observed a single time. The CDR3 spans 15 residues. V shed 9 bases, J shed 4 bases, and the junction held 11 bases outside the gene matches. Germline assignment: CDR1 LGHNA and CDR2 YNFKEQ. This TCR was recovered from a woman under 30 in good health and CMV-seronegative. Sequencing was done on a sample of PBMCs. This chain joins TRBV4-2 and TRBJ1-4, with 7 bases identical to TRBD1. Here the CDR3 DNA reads TGTGCCAGTCAGGGCAGGGGGACGGGTAATGAAAAACTGTTTTTT. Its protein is CASQGRGTGNEKLFF.